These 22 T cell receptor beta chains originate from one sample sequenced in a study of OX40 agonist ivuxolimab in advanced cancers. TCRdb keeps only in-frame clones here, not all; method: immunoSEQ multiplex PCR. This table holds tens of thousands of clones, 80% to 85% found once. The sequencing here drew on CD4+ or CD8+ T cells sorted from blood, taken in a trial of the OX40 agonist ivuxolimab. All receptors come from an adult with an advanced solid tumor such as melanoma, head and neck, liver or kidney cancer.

The CDR3 region has the DNA TGTGCCAGCATTCGGGGCTCGAGCACAGATACGCAGTATTTT. Translation: CASIRGSSTDTQYF. The chain employs TRBV6-1 and TRBJ2-3; D assignment may be TRBD1 or TRBD2 (5 bases each). Germline assignment: CDR1 MNHNS and CDR2 SASEGT. Between the trimmed V and J ends, which lost 7 bases and 0 bases, there was a span of 11 bases. The CDR3 covers 14 residues.

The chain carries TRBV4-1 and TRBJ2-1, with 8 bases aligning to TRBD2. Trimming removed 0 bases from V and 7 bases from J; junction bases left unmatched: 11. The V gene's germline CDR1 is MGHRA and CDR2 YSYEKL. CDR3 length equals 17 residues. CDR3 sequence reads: CASSQDYGSGRRNEQFF. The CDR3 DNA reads TGCGCCAGCAGCCAAGATTACGGCAGCGGGAGACGTAATGAGCAGTTCTTC.

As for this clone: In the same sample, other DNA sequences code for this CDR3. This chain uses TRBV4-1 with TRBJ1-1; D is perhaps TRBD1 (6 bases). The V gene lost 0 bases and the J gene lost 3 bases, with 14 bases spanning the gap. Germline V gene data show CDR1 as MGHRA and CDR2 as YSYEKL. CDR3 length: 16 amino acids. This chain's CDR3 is CASSQDWGQGHTEAFF. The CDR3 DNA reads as TGCGCCAGCAGCCAAGATTGGGGGCAGGGGCACACTGAAGCTTTCTTT.

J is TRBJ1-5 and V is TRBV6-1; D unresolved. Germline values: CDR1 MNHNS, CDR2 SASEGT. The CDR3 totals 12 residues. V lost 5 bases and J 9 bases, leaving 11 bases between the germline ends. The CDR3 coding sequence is TGTGCCAGCAGTCCCTCCCCGGCGCCCCAGCATTTT. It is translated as CASSPSPAPQHF.

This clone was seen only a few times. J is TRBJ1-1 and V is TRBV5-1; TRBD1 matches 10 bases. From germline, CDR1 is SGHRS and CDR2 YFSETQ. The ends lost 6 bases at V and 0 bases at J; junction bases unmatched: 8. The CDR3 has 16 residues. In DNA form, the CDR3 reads TGCGCCAGCAACGTCGCGGGACAGGGGATGAACACTGAAGCTTTCTTT. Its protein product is CASNVAGQGMNTEAFF.

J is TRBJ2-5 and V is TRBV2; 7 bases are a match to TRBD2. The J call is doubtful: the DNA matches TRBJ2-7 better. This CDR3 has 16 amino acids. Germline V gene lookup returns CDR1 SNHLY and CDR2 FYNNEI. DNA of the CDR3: TGTGCCAGCAGTCGTCCTCGGGGAGGGACCTCCTACGAGCAGTACTTC. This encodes CASSRPRGGTSYEQYF.

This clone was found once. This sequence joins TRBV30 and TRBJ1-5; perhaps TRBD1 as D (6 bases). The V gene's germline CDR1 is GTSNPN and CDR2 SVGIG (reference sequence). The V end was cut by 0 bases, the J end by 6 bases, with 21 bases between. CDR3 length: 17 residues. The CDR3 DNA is TGTGCCTGGAGTGTACAGGGTTTGGCGTTAGTAGGTCAGCCCCAGCATTTT. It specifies CAWSVQGLALVGQPQHF.

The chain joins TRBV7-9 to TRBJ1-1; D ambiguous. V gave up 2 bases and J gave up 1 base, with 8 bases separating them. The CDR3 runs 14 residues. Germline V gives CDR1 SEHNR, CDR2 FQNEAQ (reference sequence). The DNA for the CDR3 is TGTGCCAGCAGCTTATCCAGATCGAACACTGAAGCTTTCTTT. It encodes CASSLSRSNTEAFF. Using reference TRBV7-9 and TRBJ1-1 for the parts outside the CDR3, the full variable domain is DTGVSQNPRHKITKRGQNVTFRCDPISEHNRLYWYRQTLGQGPEFLTYFQNEAQLEKSRLLSDRFSAERPKGSFSTLEIQRTEQGDSAMYLCASSLSRSNTEAFFGQGTRLTVV.

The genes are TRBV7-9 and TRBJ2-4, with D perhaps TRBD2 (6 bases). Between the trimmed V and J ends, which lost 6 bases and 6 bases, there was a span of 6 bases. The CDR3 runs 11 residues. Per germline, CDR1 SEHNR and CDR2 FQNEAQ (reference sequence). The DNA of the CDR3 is TGTGCCAGCAGTAGCGGAAACATTCAGTACTTC. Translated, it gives CASSSGNIQYF. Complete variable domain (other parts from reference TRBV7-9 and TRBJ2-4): DTGVSQNPRHKITKRGQNVTFRCDPISEHNRLYWYRQTLGQGPEFLTYFQNEAQLEKSRLLSDRFSAERPKGSFSTLEIQRTEQGDSAMYLCASSSGNIQYFGAGTRLSVL.

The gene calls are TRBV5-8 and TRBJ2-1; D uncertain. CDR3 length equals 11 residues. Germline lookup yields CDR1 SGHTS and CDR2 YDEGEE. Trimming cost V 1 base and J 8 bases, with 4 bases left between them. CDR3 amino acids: CASSLRHEQFF. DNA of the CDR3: TGTGCCAGCAGCTTGCGTCATGAGCAGTTCTTC. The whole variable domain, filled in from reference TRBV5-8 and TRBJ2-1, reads EAGVTQSPTHLIKTRGQQATLRCSPISGHTSVYWYQQALGLGLQFLLWYDEGEERNRGNFPPRFSGRQFPNYSSELNVNALELEDSALYLCASSLRHEQFFGPGTRLTVL.

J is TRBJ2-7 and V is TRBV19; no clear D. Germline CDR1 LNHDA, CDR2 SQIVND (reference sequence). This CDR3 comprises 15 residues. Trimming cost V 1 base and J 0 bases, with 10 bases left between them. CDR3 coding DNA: TGTGCCAGTAGTATAGTTGCGTCAGACTCCTACGAGCAGTACTTC. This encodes CASSIVASDSYEQYF.

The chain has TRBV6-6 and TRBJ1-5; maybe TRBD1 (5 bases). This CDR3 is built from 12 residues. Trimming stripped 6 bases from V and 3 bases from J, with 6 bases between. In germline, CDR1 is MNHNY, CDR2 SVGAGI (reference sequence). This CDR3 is CASRGLNQPQHF. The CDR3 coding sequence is TGTGCCAGCAGGGGACTCAATCAGCCCCAGCATTTT.

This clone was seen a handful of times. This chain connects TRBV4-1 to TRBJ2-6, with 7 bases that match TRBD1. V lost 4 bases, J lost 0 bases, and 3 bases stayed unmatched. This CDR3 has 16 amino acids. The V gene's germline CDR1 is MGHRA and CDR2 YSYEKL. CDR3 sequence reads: CASSPRDSSGANVLTF. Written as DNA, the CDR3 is TGCGCCAGCAGCCCTCGGGACAGCTCTGGGGCCAACGTCCTGACTTTC.

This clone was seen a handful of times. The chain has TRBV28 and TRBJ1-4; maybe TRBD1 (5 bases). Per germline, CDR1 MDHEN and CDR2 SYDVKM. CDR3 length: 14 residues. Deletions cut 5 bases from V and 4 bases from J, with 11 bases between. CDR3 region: CASSTGRLNEKLFF. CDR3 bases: TGTGCCAGCAGTACAGGAAGACTTAATGAAAAACTGTTTTTT.

CDR3 sequence: CASSLRWQGTTGELFF. DNA of the CDR3: TGCGCCAGCAGCTTGAGATGGCAGGGGACCACCGGGGAGCTGTTTTTT. The rearrangement joins TRBV5-1 to TRBJ2-2; a possible D gene is TRBD1 (6 bases). The CDR3 length is 16 residues. Germline assignment: CDR1 SGHRS and CDR2 YFSETQ. The V gene lost 1 base and the J gene lost 4 bases, with 14 bases spanning the gap.

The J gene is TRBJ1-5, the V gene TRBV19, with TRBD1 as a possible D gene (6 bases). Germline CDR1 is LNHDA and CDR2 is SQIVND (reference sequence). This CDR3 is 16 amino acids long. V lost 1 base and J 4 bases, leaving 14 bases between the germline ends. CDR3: CASSIGTRGRNQPQHF. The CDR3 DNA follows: TGTGCCAGTAGTATAGGTACCAGGGGTCGAAATCAGCCCCAGCATTTT.

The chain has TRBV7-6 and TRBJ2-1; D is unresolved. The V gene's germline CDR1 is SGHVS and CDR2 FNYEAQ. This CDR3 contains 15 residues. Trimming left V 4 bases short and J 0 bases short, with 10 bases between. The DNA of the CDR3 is TGTGCCAGCAGCTCTACAGTGAGCTCCTACAATGAGCAGTTCTTC. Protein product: CASSSTVSSYNEQFF.

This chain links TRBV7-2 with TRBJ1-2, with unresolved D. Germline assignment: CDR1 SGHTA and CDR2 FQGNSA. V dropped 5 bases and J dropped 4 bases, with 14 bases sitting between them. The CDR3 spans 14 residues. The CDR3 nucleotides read TGTGCCAGCAGCAAGACCCATCCTACCTATGGCTACACCTTC. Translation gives CASSKTHPTYGYTF.

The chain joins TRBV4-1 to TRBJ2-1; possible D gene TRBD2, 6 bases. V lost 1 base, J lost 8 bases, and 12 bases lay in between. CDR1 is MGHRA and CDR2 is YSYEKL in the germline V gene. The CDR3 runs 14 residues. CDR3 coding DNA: TGCGCCAGCAGCCAAGTTGGTTGGGGGGATGAGCAGTTCTTC. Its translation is CASSQVGWGDEQFF.

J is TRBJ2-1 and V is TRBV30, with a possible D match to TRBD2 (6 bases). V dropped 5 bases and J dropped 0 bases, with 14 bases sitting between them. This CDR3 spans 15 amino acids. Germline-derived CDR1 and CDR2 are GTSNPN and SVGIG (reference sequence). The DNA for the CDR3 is TGTGCCTGGGCCTCGGGACTCCTCTCCTACAATGAGCAGTTCTTC. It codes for CAWASGLLSYNEQFF.

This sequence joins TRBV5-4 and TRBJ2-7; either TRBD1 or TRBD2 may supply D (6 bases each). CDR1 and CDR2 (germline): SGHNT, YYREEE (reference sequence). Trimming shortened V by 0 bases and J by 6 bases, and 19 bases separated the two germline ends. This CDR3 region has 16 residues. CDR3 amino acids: CASSLAWRGKRGEQYF. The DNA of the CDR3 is TGTGCCAGCAGCTTGGCATGGAGGGGGAAGCGTGGCGAGCAGTACTTC.

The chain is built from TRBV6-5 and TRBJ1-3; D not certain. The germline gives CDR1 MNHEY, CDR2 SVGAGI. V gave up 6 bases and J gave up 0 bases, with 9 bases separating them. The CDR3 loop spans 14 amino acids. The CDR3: CASSRRLSGNTIYF. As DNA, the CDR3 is TGTGCCAGCAGCCGACGCCTCTCTGGAAACACCATATATTTT.